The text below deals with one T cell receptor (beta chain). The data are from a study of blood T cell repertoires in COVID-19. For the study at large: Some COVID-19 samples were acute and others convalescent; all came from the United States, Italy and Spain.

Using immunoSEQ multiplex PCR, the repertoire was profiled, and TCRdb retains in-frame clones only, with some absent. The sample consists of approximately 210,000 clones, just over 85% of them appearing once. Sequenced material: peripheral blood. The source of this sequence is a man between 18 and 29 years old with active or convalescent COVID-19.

CDR3 bases: TGCAGTGCTAGAGGCGGGGCGGGAGCTTTCTTT. This gives the protein CSARGGAGAFF. This sequence joins TRBV20-1 and TRBJ1-1; perhaps TRBD1 as D (5 bases). V was clipped by 1 base and J by 10 bases, with 10 bases between them. CDR1 and CDR2 from the germline V gene are DFQATT and SNEGSKA (reference sequence). There are 11 residues in the CDR3.